Listed here are 32 T cell receptor beta chains from one sample, sequenced in a study of blood T cell repertoires in COVID-19. This table comes from immunoSEQ multiplex PCR, and its TCRdb copy is limited to in-frame clones, with some not included. The sample lists 300,000 to 450,000 clones; approximately 89% were seen once. Sample: PBMCs or T cells enriched from blood (not recorded which). Receptors were obtained from a man under 40 who had recovered from COVID-19.

The V gene is TRBV14, the J gene TRBJ2-1; 13 bases are a match to TRBD2. The CDR3 consists of 15 residues. The V gene's germline CDR1 is SGHDN and CDR2 FVKESK. Germline trimming cut 4 bases from V and 7 bases from J; bases unmatched to any gene: 4. CDR3 sequence (DNA): TGTGCCAGCAGCCTACTAGCGGGGGGGCCGAATGAGCAGTTCTTC. Amino acids: CASSLLAGGPNEQFF.

A few counts support this clone. V gene TRBV18 combines with J gene TRBJ1-2; the D is unclear. V lost 2 bases and J 7 bases, leaving 17 bases between the germline ends. The germline V gene encodes CDR1 KGHSH and CDR2 LQKENI. The CDR3 covers 15 residues. The CDR3 DNA follows: TGTGCCAGCTCACCATCGGTTGAGGGTAGGGCTGGCTACACCTTC. Translating gives CASSPSVEGRAGYTF.

V gene TRBV27 combines with J gene TRBJ1-1; 8 positions match TRBD1. The germline V gene encodes CDR1 MNHEY and CDR2 SMNVEV (reference sequence). V was clipped by 6 bases and J by 3 bases; unmatched bases: 15. The CDR3 covers 17 residues. The CDR3 loop is CASSPQPWTGRDTEAFF. CDR3 sequence (DNA): TGTGCCAGCAGCCCTCAACCCTGGACAGGGAGGGACACTGAAGCTTTCTTT.

V gene TRBV7-9 combines with J gene TRBJ2-5; tentatively, D is TRBD2 (6 bases). This CDR3 has 17 residues. Trimming stripped 3 bases from V and 2 bases from J, with 19 bases between. CDR1 and CDR2 (germline): SEHNR, FQNEAQ (reference sequence). The CDR3 here is CASSFGGRSGPQETQYF. In nucleotides, the CDR3 is TGTGCCAGCAGCTTCGGCGGCAGGAGCGGGCCGCAAGAGACCCAGTACTTC. The variable domain in full, with the rest retrieved from reference TRBV7-9 and TRBJ2-5, is DTGVSQNPRHKITKRGQNVTFRCDPISEHNRLYWYRQTLGQGPEFLTYFQNEAQLEKSRLLSDRFSAERPKGSFSTLEIQRTEQGDSAMYLCASSFGGRSGPQETQYFGPGTRLLVL.

Worth noting for this clone: Other DNA sequences from this sample encode an identical CDR3 as well. The chain couples TRBV7-2 to TRBJ1-5; D possibly corresponds to TRBD1 (5 bases). Trimming left V 3 bases short and J 6 bases short, with 12 bases between. From germline, CDR1 is SGHTA and CDR2 FQGNSA. CDR3 length equals 14 residues. CDR3 coding DNA: TGTGCCAGCAGCTTGGAGAGGGGAGGTCAGCCCCAGCATTTT. Protein product: CASSLERGGQPQHF.

The sample holds one count of this clone. The chain couples TRBV12-3 or TRBV12-4 to TRBJ1-5; D is unresolved. The V gene lost 1 base and the J gene lost 13 bases, with 8 bases spanning the gap. This CDR3 is 11 amino acids long. The chain's CDR3 is CASSLGAAQHF. CDR3 nucleotides: TGTGCCAGCAGTTTAGGGGCCGCTCAGCATTTT.

This clone was recorded a few times. The chain joins TRBV30 to TRBJ1-1; no firm D call. Germline loops: CDR1 GTSNPN, CDR2 SVGIG (reference sequence). V was clipped by 1 base and J by 2 bases, with 5 bases between them. The CDR3 is made up of 12 amino acids. The CDR3 spells CAWSATNTEAFF. In nucleotides, the CDR3 is TGTGCCTGGAGTGCGACTAACACTGAAGCTTTCTTT.

This rearrangement joins TRBV7-2 to TRBJ1-2; a weak D match, TRBD1 (5 bases). The CDR3 is made up of 14 amino acids. Trimming removed 7 bases at V and 2 bases at J, with 14 bases between. Per germline, CDR1 SGHTA and CDR2 FQGNSA. The CDR3 reads CASTLQTANYGYTF. The CDR3 coding sequence is TGTGCCAGCACCTTGCAGACAGCCAACTATGGCTACACCTTC.

This chain joins TRBV2 and TRBJ1-1, with D uncertain. The CDR3 length is 14 residues. V was cut by 4 bases and J by 1 base, with 10 bases left in between. The germline V gene has CDR1 SNHLY and CDR2 FYNNEI. CDR3 nucleotide sequence: TGTGCCAGCAGTGTGCTAGGCACGAACACTGAAGCTTTCTTT. It translates to CASSVLGTNTEAFF.

The table lists this clone with a count of one. The genes are TRBV7-6 and TRBJ1-5, with TRBD1 identical over 7 bases. The germline gives CDR1 SGHVS, CDR2 FNYEAQ. This CDR3 region has 16 residues. Trimming took 3 bases from V and 1 from J; bases not matched to a gene: 6. This CDR3 is CASSLEGALSNQPQHF. The CDR3 DNA is TGTGCCAGCAGCTTGGAGGGGGCTTTGAGCAATCAGCCCCAGCATTTT.

The rearrangement joins TRBV4-1 to TRBJ2-7, with D tentatively TRBD1 (5 bases). Germline V gene data show CDR1 as MGHRA and CDR2 as YSYEKL. The length of the CDR3 is 15 residues. Deletions cut 0 bases from V and 4 bases from J, with 13 bases between. In nucleotides, the CDR3 is TGCGCCAGCAGCCAAGAAATCAGGACACAATACGAGCAGTACTTC. Protein: CASSQEIRTQYEQYF.

The rearrangement uses TRBV7-6 and TRBJ2-7; 9 nucleotides match TRBD1. With 1 base clipped from V and 3 bases from J, the junction kept 4 bases outside the gene matches. Germline CDR1 is SGHVS and CDR2 is FNYEAQ. The CDR3 runs to 15 residues. CDR3 region: CASSLEGQGIYEQYF. CDR3 bases: TGTGCCAGCAGCTTAGAGGGACAGGGAATCTACGAGCAGTACTTC.

J is TRBJ1-2 and V is TRBV10-3, with D perhaps matching TRBD1 (6 bases). The CDR3 spans 12 residues. V lost 7 bases, J lost 8 bases, and 14 bases lay in between. CDR1 is ENHRY and CDR2 is SYGVKD in the germline V gene. The CDR3 region has the DNA TGTGCCATCACAGGGGAGAACTTAGGCTACACCTTC. The encoded protein is CAITGENLGYTF.

J is TRBJ2-7 and V is TRBV3-1 (or the pseudogene TRBV3-2); 8 bases match TRBD2. Germline V gene sequence: CDR1 LGHDT, CDR2 YNNKEL (reference sequence). CDR3 size: 15 residues. Trimming at V came to 5 bases and at J to 7 bases, leaving 13 bases not matched to a gene. The CDR3, as DNA: TGTGCCAGCAGCGTAGCGGGGACCGCGGGTCGTGAGCAGTACTTC. Protein sequence: CASSVAGTAGREQYF.

This sequence joins TRBV30 and TRBJ1-1, with D tentatively TRBD1 (6 bases). Deletions cut 3 bases from V and 3 bases from J, with 11 bases between. This CDR3 region has 13 residues. Germline V gives CDR1 GTSNPN, CDR2 SVGIG (reference sequence). In DNA, the CDR3 is TGTGCCTGGAGCAGGGGATTAGACACTGAAGCTTTCTTT. Its translation is CAWSRGLDTEAFF.

The chain links TRBV29-1 to TRBJ2-7, with D uncertain. V gave up 0 bases and J gave up 3 bases, with 3 bases separating them. CDR3 length: 11 amino acids. CDR1 SQVTM and CDR2 ANQGSEA come from the germline V gene. The CDR3: CSVEDNYEQYF. CDR3 DNA sequence: TGCAGCGTTGAAGATAACTACGAGCAGTACTTC.

The chain links TRBV18 to TRBJ1-1, with a possible D match to TRBD1 (5 bases). The V end lost 4 bases, the J end lost 4 bases, and 16 bases lay between the germline ends. This CDR3 contains 15 residues. Germline V gene lookup returns CDR1 KGHSH and CDR2 LQKENI. The CDR3 is CASSLGRLLVTEAFF. The CDR3 DNA reads TGTGCCAGCTCACTGGGGCGGCTTTTGGTCACTGAAGCTTTCTTT.

This clone was detected only a few times. The V call is TRBV7-2, the J call TRBJ1-5; TRBD1 matches at 8 bases. J was trimmed by 0 bases and V by 5 bases; bases with no gene match: 9. The CDR3 has 17 residues. Germline V gene lookup returns CDR1 SGHTA and CDR2 FQGNSA. The CDR3 DNA sequence: TGTGCCAGCAGCCCCCGGACAGGGACTTATAGCAATCAGCCCCAGCATTTT. It yields the protein CASSPRTGTYSNQPQHF.

This clone came up a few times. V and J are TRBV7-9 and TRBJ1-1; TRBD1 might be the D (5 bases). This CDR3 is built from 18 residues. Germline CDR1 and CDR2: SEHNR and FQNEAQ (reference sequence). Trimming took 7 bases from V and 1 from J, leaving 25 bases between them. In DNA, the CDR3 is TGTGCCAGCAAGATTGGGTCAGGGCTGGTTTTGAGGAACACTGAAGCTTTCTTT. Amino acid sequence: CASKIGSGLVLRNTEAFF.

The chain is built from TRBV5-4 and TRBJ2-2; 7 bases line up with TRBD1. There are 15 residues in the CDR3. V dropped 4 bases and J dropped 1; count of bases not matched to a gene: 4. CDR1 is SGHNT, CDR2 YYREEE, per germline (reference sequence). This CDR3 reads CASSAGTVNTGELFF. The CDR3 DNA reads TGTGCCAGCAGCGCCGGGACAGTGAACACCGGGGAGCTGTTTTTT.

As concerns this clone: Other DNA sequences in this sample translate to the same CDR3. The V call is TRBV30, the J call TRBJ1-3, with D unresolved. V dropped 5 bases and J dropped 0 bases, with 5 bases sitting between them. The CDR3 runs to 12 residues. Germline V lookup: CDR1 GTSNPN, CDR2 SVGIG (reference sequence). CDR3 nucleotides: TGTGCCTGGCGGAGCTCTGGAAACACCATATATTTT. This gives the protein CAWRSSGNTIYF.

This chain uses TRBV19 with TRBJ1-5; TRBD1 agrees at 8 bases. V lost 5 bases and J lost 3; bases outside the gene matches: 3. Germline CDR1 LNHDA, CDR2 SQIVND (reference sequence). The CDR3 covers 14 residues. Here the CDR3 reads CASSDRGNNQPQHF. CDR3 bases: TGTGCCAGTAGTGACAGGGGTAACAATCAGCCCCAGCATTTT.

In DNA, the CDR3 is TGTGCCAGCAAGGAGGGAGCTGGAAACACCATATATTTT. This codes for CASKEGAGNTIYF. The chain couples TRBV7-9 to TRBJ1-3; no clear D gene. The CDR3 is 13 residues long. V gave up 7 bases and J gave up 2 bases, with 9 bases separating them. The germline V gene has CDR1 SEHNR and CDR2 FQNEAQ (reference sequence).

This clone came up once. This chain links TRBV19 with TRBJ2-7; 12 positions agree with TRBD2. The CDR3 has 18 amino acids. Germline trimming cut 3 bases from V and 1 base from J; bases unmatched to any gene: 10. Germline V gene data show CDR1 as LNHDA and CDR2 as SQIVND (reference sequence). CDR3 nucleotide sequence: TGTGCCAGTAGTATTCTAGCGGGGGGGCCGCAGACTTCCTACGAGCAGTACTTC. Its protein is CASSILAGGPQTSYEQYF.

Notes on this clone: Different DNA sequences within this sample yield the same CDR3. The V gene is TRBV6-5, the J gene TRBJ1-5; D perhaps matches TRBD1 (5 bases). The germline V gene encodes CDR1 MNHEY and CDR2 SVGAGI. V was clipped by 8 bases and J by 7 bases, with 12 bases between them. This CDR3 is built from 12 residues. CDR3: CASRTGVQPQHF. In DNA form, the CDR3 reads TGTGCCAGCCGAACGGGGGTACAGCCCCAGCATTTT.

The chain joins TRBV5-5 to TRBJ2-5, with TRBD1 as a possible D gene (6 bases). CDR3 size: 13 residues. Germline V gives CDR1 SGHKS, CDR2 YYEKEE (reference sequence). V was trimmed by 1 base and J by 5 bases, leaving 9 bases between them. Here the CDR3 DNA reads TGTGCCAGCAGCTTGAACAGGGTTGAGACCCAGTACTTC. This gives the protein CASSLNRVETQYF.

Written as DNA, the CDR3 is TGTGCCTGGAGTCGGGGACAGGGGGTTCTTGGCTACACCTTC. Translation: CAWSRGQGVLGYTF. The V and J genes are TRBV30 and TRBJ1-2, with TRBD1 matching 11 bases. The V gene end was trimmed by 2 bases and the J gene end by 7 bases; junction bases not matched to a gene: 6. Germline assignment: CDR1 GTSNPN and CDR2 SVGIG (reference sequence). The CDR3 loop spans 14 amino acids.

J is TRBJ2-1 and V is TRBV4-1, with a weak D call TRBD2 (6 bases). This CDR3 contains 14 residues. Per germline, CDR1 MGHRA and CDR2 YSYEKL. Deletions cut 1 base from V and 11 bases from J, with 15 bases between. The CDR3 coding sequence is TGCGCCAGCAGCCAAGTACTAGCCCTTTACCAGCAGTTCTTC. This encodes CASSQVLALYQQFF.

The genes are TRBV14 and TRBJ2-2, with TRBD1 as a possible D gene (6 bases). CDR3 length: 15 amino acids. Between the trimmed V and J ends, which lost 2 bases and 3 bases, there was a span of 10 bases. Per germline, CDR1 SGHDN and CDR2 FVKESK. In DNA form, the CDR3 reads TGTGCCAGCAGCCAAAGGTACAGGGACACCGGGGAGCTGTTTTTT. It specifies CASSQRYRDTGELFF.

The chain joins TRBV5-6 to TRBJ2-3, with 14 positions matching TRBD2. Unmatched junction bases numbered 4, after V lost 4 bases and J lost 9 bases. CDR1 is SGHDT, CDR2 YYEEEE, per germline. The length of the CDR3 is 14 residues. DNA of the CDR3: TGTGCCAGCAGCCAGGGACTAGCGGGGGTAACGCAGTATTTT. Its protein product is CASSQGLAGVTQYF.

The chain joins TRBV27 to TRBJ1-5, with D unresolved. Trimming took off 6 bases at V and 2 bases at J, with 5 bases between the two ends. Looked up from germline, CDR1 is MNHEY and CDR2 is SMNVEV (reference sequence). CDR3 size: 12 residues. CDR3 coding DNA: TGTGCCAGCAGGGGAGGCAATCAGCCCCAGCATTTT. Its translation is CASRGGNQPQHF.

Only one count was recorded for this clone. This chain uses TRBV10-2 with TRBJ1-1; D perhaps matches TRBD1 (6 bases). This CDR3 region has 15 residues. V was cut by 6 bases and J by 4 bases, with 18 bases left in between. CDR1 is WSHSY, CDR2 SAAADI, per germline. CDR3 nucleotide sequence: TGCGCCAGCAGCACAGTGGGGGCAGGGTCCACTGAAGCTTTCTTT. Protein sequence: CASSTVGAGSTEAFF.